What follows are 3 T cell receptor beta chains derived from one specimen sequenced in a study of siplizumab effects on memory and regulatory T cells. Libraries were prepared by immunoSEQ multiplex PCR; TCRdb keeps only in-frame clonotypes and omits some of them. Among more than 45,000 clones listed, less than 98% were seen once. Sequencing input: naive CD4+ T cells sorted from blood. Every receptor here comes from a human donor in good health.

V gene TRBV9 combines with J gene TRBJ2-2; 9 bases fit TRBD2. The germline V gene has CDR1 SGDLS and CDR2 YYNGEE. The V and J ends lost 0 bases and 5 bases, in that order; junction bases with no gene match: 2. The CDR3 length is 15 residues. The CDR3 bases are TGTGCCAGCAGCGTAGCTAGCGGGACGACCGGGGAGCTGTTTTTT. This encodes CASSVASGTTGELFF.

The chain links TRBV6-1 to TRBJ1-2, with D unresolved. Trimming took 4 bases from V and 4 from J, leaving 19 bases between them. The CDR3 consists of 16 residues. Germline V gene data show CDR1 as MNHNS and CDR2 as SASEGT. CDR3 sequence: CASSALGGLKSYGYTF. The CDR3 DNA reads as TGTGCCAGCAGTGCCCTGGGAGGGTTAAAGAGCTATGGCTACACCTTC.

The chain links TRBV6-6 to TRBJ2-2, with D uncertain. CDR1 is MNHNY, CDR2 SVGAGI, per germline (reference sequence). The CDR3 runs 12 residues. V was clipped by 6 bases and J by 3 bases, with 5 bases between them. The CDR3 region is CASRRDTGELFF. Here the CDR3 DNA reads TGTGCCAGCAGGAGAGACACCGGGGAGCTGTTTTTT.